This T cell receptor beta chain was found in a study of OX40 agonist ivuxolimab in advanced cancers. Turning to the study itself: Enrolled patients in dose escalation had cancers that were hepatocellular carcinoma, melanoma, renal cell or head and neck cancer. Study-level findings and limits: At 0.1 to 3.0 mg/kg, CD4+ and CD8+ blood T cells expanded clonally by week 6. A proportion of nonresponders additionally exhibited low normalized T-cell clonal expansion.

Repertoires were generated with immunoSEQ multiplex PCR, while TCRdb's copy carries only in-frame clones and drops some. The table shows approximately 73,000 clones, with roughly nine tenths occurring only once. CDR1 and CDR2 (germline): MGHRA, YSYEKL. V lost 0 bases to trimming and J lost 1 base, with 10 bases between them. This CDR3 region has 15 residues. With regard to this clone: Its antigen is as yet unknown.

The sequencing used CD4+ or CD8+ T cells sorted from blood, collected in a trial of the OX40 agonist ivuxolimab. This TCR came from an adult with an advanced solid tumor such as melanoma, head and neck, liver or kidney cancer. The chain is built from TRBV4-1 and TRBJ2-7; no clear D. The chain's CDR3 is CASSQDSLGSYEQYF. CDR3 coding DNA: TGCGCCAGCAGCCAAGATAGTTTGGGATCCTACGAGCAGTACTTC.